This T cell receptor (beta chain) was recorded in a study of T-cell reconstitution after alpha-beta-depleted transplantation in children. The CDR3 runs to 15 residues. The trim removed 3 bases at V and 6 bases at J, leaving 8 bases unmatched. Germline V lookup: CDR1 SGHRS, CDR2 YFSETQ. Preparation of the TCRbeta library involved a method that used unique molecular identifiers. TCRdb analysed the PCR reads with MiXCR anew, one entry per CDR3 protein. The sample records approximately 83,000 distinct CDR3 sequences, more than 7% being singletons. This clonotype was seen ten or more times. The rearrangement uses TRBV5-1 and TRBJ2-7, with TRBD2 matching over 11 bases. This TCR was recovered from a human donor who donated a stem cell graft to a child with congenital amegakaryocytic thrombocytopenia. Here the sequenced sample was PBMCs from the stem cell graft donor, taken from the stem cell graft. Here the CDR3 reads CASSSSGGHPLEQYF. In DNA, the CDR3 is TGCGCCAGCAGCTCTAGCGGGGGGCACCCTCTCGAGCAGTACTTC.